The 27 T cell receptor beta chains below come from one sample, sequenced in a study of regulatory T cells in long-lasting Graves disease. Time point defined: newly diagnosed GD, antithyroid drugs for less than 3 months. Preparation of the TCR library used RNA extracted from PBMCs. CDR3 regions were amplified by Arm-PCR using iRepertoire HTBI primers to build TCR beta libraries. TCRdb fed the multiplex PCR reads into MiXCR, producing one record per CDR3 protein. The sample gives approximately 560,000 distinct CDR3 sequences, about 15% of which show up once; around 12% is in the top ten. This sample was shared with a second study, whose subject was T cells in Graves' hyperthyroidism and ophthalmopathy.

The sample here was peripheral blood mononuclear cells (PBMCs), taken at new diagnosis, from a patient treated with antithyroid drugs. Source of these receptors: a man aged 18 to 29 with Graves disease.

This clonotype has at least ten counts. CDR3 sequence (DNA): TGTGCCAGCAGTTACCGGACAGTCCGAAGCTCCTACAATGAGCAGTTCTTC. Protein: CASSYRTVRSSYNEQFF. V and J are TRBV6-5 and TRBJ2-1; possibly TRBD1 for D (6 bases). The V end was cut by 2 bases, the J end by 0 bases, with 14 bases between. Germline V gives CDR1 MNHEY, CDR2 SVGAGI. The length of the CDR3 is 17 residues.

The CDR3, as DNA: TGTGCCAGCAGATTCACAGGGAATTCACCCCTCCACTTT. Translation gives CASRFTGNSPLHF. The V and J genes are TRBV27 and TRBJ1-6, with a weak D call TRBD1 (6 bases). There are 13 residues in the CDR3. V lost 6 bases and J 7 bases, leaving 10 bases between the germline ends. Germline V gives CDR1 MNHEY, CDR2 SMNVEV (reference sequence).

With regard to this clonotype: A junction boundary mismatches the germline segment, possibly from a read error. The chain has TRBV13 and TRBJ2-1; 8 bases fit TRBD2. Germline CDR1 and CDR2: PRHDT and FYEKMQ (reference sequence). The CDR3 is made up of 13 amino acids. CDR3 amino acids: CVSSEGTSNEQFF. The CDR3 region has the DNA TGTGTCAGCAGCGAGGGGACTAGCAATGAGCAGTTCTTC. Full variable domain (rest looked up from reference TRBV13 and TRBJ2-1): AAGVIQSPRHLIKEKRETATLKCYPIPRHDTVYWYQQGPGQDPQFLISFYEKMQSDKGSIPDRFSAQQFSDYHSELNMSSLELGDSALYFCVSSEGTSNEQFFGPGTRLTVL.

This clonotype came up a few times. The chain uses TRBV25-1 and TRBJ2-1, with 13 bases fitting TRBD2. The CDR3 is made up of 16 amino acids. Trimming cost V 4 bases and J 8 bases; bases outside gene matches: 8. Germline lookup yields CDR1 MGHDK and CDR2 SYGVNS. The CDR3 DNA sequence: TGTGCCAGCAGTGGATCCACTAGCGGGAGGGTCGATGAGCAGTTCTTC. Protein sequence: CASSGSTSGRVDEQFF. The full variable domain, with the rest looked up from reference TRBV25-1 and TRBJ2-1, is EADIYQTPRYLVIGTGKKITLECSQTMGHDKMYWYQQDPGMELHLIHYSYGVNSTEKGDLSSESTVSRIRTEHFPLTLESARPSHTSQYLCASSGSTSGRVDEQFFGPGTRLTVL.

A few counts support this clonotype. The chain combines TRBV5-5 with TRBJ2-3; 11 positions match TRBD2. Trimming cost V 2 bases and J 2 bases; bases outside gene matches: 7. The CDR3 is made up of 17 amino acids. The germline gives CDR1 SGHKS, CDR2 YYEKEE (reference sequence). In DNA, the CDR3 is TGTGCCAGCAGCTTATCTAGCGGGAGGACCAACACAGATACGCAGTATTTT. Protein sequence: CASSLSSGRTNTDTQYF.

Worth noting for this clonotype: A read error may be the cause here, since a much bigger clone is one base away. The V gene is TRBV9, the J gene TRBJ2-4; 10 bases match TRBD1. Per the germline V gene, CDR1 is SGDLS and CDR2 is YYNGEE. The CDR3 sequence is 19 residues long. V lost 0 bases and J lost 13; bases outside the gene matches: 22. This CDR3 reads CASSVGRGQGSLSYNEQYF. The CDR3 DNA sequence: TGTGCCAGCAGCGTAGGTAGGGGACAGGGGTCTCTGTCCTACAATGAGCAGTACTTC.

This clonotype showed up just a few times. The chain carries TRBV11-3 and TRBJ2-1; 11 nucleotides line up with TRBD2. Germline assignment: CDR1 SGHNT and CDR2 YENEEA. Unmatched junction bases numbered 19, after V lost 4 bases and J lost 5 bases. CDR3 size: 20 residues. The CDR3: CASSSCPLAGGSITHNEQFF. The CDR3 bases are TGTGCCAGCAGCTCCTGCCCGCTAGCGGGAGGTTCCATTACCCACAATGAGCAGTTCTTC.

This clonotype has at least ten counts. The CDR3 loop reads CSVKTGMGEQFF. As DNA, the CDR3 is TGCAGCGTTAAGACAGGGATGGGTGAGCAGTTCTTC. This rearrangement joins TRBV29-1 to TRBJ2-1; 7 nucleotides align to TRBD1. This CDR3 contains 12 residues. With 5 bases clipped from V and 9 bases from J, the junction kept 7 bases outside the gene matches. Germline V gene data show CDR1 as SQVTM and CDR2 as ANQGSEA.

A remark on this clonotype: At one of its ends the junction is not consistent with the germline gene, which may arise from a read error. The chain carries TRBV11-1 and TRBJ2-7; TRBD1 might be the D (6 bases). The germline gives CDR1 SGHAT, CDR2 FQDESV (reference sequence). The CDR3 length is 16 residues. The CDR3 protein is CASSEPTGLLSYEQYF. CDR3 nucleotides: TGCGCCAGCAGCGAGCCGACAGGCCTGCTCTCCTACGAGCAGTACTTC. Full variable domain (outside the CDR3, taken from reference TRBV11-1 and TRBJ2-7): EAEVAQSPRYKITEKSQAVAFWCDPISGHATLYWYRQILGQGPELLVQFQDESVVDDSQLPKDRFSAERLKGVDSTLKIQPAELGDSAMYLCASSEPTGLLSYEQYFGPGTRLTVT.

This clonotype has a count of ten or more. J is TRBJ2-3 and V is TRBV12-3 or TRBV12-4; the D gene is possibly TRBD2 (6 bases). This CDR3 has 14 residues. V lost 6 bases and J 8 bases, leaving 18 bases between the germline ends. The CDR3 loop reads CASSSEGGIRTQYF. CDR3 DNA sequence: TGTGCCAGCAGCTCGGAAGGAGGGATCCGTACGCAGTATTTT.

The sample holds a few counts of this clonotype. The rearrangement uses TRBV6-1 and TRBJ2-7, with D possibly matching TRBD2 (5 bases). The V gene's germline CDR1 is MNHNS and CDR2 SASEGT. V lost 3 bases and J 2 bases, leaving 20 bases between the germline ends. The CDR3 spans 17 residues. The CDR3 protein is CASSDLRETSLPYEQYF. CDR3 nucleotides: TGTGCCAGCAGTGATCTTAGGGAGACCTCGCTCCCCTACGAGCAGTACTTC.

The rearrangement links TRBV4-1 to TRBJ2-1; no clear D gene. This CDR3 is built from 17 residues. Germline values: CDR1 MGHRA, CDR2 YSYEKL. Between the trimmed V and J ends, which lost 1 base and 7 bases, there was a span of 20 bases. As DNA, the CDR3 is TGCGCCAGCAGCCAAGGGACGACCCCTTCCAATGGGAATGAGCAGTTCTTC. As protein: CASSQGTTPSNGNEQFF.

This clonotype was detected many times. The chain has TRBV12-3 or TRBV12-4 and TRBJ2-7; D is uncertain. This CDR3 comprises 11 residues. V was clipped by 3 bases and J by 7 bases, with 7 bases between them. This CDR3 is CASSFGWEQYF. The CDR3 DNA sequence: TGTGCCAGCAGTTTCGGGTGGGAGCAGTACTTC.

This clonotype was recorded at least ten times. In nucleotides, the CDR3 is TGCAGTGCTGCCTTAGCGGGAGGCGTAGATACGCAGTATTTT. Its translation: CSAALAGGVDTQYF. V and J are TRBV20-1 and TRBJ2-3; 10 bases map to TRBD2. The CDR3 runs to 14 residues. Germline V CDR1 and CDR2: DFQATT, SNEGSKA (reference sequence). V trimming: 5 bases; J trimming: 5 bases; junction bases outside the gene matches: 7.

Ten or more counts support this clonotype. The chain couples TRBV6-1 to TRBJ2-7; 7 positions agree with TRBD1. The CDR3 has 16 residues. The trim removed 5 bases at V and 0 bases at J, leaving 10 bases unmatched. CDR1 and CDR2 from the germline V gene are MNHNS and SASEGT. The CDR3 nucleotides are TGTGCCAGCAGTCCCGGACAGGAGTACCTCTCCTACGAGCAGTACTTC. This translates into CASSPGQEYLSYEQYF.

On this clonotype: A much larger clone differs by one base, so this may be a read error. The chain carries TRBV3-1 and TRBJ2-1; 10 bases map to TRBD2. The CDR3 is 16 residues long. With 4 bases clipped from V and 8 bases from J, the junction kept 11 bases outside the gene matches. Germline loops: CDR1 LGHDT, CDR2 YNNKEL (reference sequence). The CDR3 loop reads CASSPPSAGGDDEQFF. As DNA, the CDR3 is TGTGCCAGCAGCCCCCCCTCAGCGGGAGGGGACGATGAGCAGTTCTTC.

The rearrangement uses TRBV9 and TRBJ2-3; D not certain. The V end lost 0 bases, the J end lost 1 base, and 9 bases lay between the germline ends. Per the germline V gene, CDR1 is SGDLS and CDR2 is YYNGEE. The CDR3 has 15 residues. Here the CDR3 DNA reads TGTGCCAGCAGCGTAGGGCGCGTGCGCACAGATACGCAGTATTTT. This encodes CASSVGRVRTDTQYF.

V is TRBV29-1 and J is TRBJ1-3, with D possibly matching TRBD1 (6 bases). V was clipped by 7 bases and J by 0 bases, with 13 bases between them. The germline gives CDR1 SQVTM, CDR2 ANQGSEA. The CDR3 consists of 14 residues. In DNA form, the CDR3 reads TGCAGCGCAAGGACAGCCAGCTCTGGAAACACCATATATTTT. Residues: CSARTASSGNTIYF.

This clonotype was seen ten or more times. CDR3 nucleotides: TGTGCCAGCAGCTTAGCGCCGGCGGGATTCTACAATGAGCAGTTCTTC. The encoded protein is CASSLAPAGFYNEQFF. This rearrangement joins TRBV7-8 to TRBJ2-1; D might be TRBD2 (6 bases). There are 16 residues in the CDR3. Germline V gene lookup returns CDR1 SGHVS and CDR2 FQNEAQ. V lost 0 bases and J lost 3, with 12 bases in between.

In DNA form, the CDR3 reads TGTGCCAGCAGTTTCACAGGGGGAGGGCTAGCGGGAGATGGTGAGCAGTTCTTC. This encodes CASSFTGGGLAGDGEQFF. The rearrangement joins TRBV27 to TRBJ2-1; 10 nucleotides line up with TRBD2. Trimming took 3 bases from V and 9 from J; bases not matched to a gene: 17. Germline V gene lookup returns CDR1 MNHEY and CDR2 SMNVEV (reference sequence). This CDR3 spans 18 amino acids.

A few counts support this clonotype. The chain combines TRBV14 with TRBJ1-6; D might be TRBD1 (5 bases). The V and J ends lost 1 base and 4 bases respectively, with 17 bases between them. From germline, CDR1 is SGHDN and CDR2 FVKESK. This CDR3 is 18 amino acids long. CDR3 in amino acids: CASSQGPTQGRYNSPLHF. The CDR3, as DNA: TGTGCCAGCAGCCAAGGTCCCACCCAGGGTCGGTATAATTCACCCCTCCACTTT.

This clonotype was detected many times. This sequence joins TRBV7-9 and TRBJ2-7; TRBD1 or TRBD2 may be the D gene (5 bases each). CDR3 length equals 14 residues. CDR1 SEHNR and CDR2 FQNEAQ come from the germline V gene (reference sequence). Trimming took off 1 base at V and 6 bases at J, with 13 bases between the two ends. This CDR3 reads CASSLEGPYTEQYF. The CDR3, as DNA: TGTGCCAGCAGCTTAGAGGGACCATATACCGAGCAGTACTTC.

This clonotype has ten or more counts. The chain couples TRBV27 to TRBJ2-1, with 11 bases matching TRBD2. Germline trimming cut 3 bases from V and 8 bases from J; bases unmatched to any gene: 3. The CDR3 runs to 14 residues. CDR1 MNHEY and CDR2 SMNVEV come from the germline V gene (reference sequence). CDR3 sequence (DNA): TGTGCCAGCAGTTTTGGGACTAGCGGCTATGAGCAGTTCTTC. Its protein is CASSFGTSGYEQFF.

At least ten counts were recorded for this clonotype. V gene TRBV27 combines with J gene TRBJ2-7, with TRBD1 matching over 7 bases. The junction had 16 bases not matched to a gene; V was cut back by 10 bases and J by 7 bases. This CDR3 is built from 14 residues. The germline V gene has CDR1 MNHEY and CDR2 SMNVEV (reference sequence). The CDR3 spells CATHRGQGEKEQYF. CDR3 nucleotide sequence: TGTGCCACTCATCGCGGGCAGGGGGAAAAGGAGCAGTACTTC.

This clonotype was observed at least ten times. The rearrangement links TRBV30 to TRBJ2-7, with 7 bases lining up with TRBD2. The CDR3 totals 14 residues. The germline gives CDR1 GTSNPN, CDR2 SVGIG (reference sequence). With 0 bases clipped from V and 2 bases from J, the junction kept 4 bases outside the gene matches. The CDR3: CAWSVRGGPYEQYF. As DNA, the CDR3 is TGTGCCTGGAGTGTAAGGGGAGGGCCCTACGAGCAGTACTTC.

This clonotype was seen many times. CDR3 sequence (DNA): TGTGCCAGCAGCGTCGGGACAGCTTACGAGCAGTACTTC. Translating it yields CASSVGTAYEQYF. The V and J genes are TRBV5-6 and TRBJ2-7; 7 bases align to TRBD1. V trimming: 4 bases; J trimming: 4 bases; junction bases outside the gene matches: 5. CDR1 is SGHDT, CDR2 YYEEEE, per germline. The CDR3 is 13 residues long.

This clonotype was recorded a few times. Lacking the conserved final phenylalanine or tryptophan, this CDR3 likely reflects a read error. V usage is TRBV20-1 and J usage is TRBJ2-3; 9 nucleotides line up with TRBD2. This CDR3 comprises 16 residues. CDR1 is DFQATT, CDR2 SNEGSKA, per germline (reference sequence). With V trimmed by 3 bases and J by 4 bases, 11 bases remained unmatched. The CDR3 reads CSASHIAGVGADTQYL. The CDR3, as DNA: TGCAGTGCTAGTCATATAGCGGGAGTAGGCGCAGATACGCAGTATTTA.